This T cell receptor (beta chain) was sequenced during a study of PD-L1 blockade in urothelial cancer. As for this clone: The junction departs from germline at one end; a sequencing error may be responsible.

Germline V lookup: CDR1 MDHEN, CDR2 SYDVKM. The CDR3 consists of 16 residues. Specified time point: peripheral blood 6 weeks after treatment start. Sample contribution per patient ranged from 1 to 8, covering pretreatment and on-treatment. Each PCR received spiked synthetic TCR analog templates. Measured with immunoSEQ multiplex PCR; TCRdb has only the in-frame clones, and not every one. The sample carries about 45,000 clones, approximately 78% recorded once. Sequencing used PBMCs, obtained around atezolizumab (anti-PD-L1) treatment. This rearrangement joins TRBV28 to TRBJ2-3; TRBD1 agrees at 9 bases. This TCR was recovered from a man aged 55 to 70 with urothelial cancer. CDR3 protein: CASSPQQGAGTDTRYF. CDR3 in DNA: TGTGCCAGCAGTCCACAACAGGGGGCGGGTACAGATACGCGGTATTTT.